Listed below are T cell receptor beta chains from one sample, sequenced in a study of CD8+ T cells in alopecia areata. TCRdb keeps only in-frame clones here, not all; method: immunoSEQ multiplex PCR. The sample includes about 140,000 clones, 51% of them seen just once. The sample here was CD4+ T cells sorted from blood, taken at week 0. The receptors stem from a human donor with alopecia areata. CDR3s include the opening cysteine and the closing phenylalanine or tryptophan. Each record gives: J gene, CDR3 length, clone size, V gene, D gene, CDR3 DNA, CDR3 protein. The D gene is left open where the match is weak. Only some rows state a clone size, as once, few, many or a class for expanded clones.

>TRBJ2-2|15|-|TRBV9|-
TGTGCCAGCAGCGTTAAAACAGGTCACACCGGGGAGCTGTTTTTT
CASSVKTGHTGELFF
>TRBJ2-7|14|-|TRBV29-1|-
TGCAGCGTAATGGGGCTCACGAACTCCTACGAGCAGTACTTC
CSVMGLTNSYEQYF
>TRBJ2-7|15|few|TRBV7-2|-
TGTGCCAGCAGCTTACCCGGGACAAGGGTCTACGAGCAGTACTTC
CASSLPGTRVYEQYF
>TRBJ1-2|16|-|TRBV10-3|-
TGTGCCATCAGTGACCCGACAGGCAGTTCCTTCTATGGCTACACCTTC
CAISDPTGSSFYGYTF
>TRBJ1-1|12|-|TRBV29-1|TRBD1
TGCAGCGGGGGACAGGGCCGAACTGAAGCTTTCTTT
CSGGQGRTEAFF
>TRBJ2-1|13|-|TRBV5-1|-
TGCGCCAGCAGTAGCTTAACTAGTCCGGTACTGTTCTTC
CASSSLTSPVLFF
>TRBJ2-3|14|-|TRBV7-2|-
TGTGCCAGCAGCTTAATATCTAGCACAGATACGCAGTATTTT
CASSLISSTDTQYF
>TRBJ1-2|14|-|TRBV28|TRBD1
TGTGCCAGCAGTTTTCAGGGGGCGATGTATGGCTACACCTTC
CASSFQGAMYGYTF
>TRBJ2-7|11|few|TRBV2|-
TGTGCCAGCAAACGCTCCTACGAGCAGTACTTC
CASKRSYEQYF
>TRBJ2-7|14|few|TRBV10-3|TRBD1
TGTGCCAGCCTGAGCGACAGGGGTTTAGTCGAGCAGTACTTC
CASLSDRGLVEQYF
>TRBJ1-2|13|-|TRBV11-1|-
TGTGCCAGCAGCCCATTGCGGGTTGGAGGCTACACCTTC
CASSPLRVGGYTF
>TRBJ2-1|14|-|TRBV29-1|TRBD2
TGCAGCGTTGAACCCCTAGCGGGAGTCAATGAGCAGTTCTTC
CSVEPLAGVNEQFF
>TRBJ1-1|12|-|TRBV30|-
TGTGCCTGGAGTCGTAGGGGAACTGAAGCTTTCTTT
CAWSRRGTEAFF
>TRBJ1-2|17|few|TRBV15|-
TGTGCCACCAGCAGATCCACCGGGGGGGTAGCTAACTATGGCTACACCTTC
CATSRSTGGVANYGYTF
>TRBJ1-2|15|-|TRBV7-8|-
TGTGCCAGCAGCTGGACAGCAGCCGCGGCCCTTGGCTACACCTTC
CASSWTAAAALGYTF
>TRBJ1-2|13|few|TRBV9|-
TGTGCCAGCAGCGTAGGTGTGCATTATGGCTACACCTTC
CASSVGVHYGYTF
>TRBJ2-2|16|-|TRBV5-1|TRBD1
TGCGCCAGCAGCTTGGTAGCCCCAGGGGGCACCGGGGAGCTGTTTTTT
CASSLVAPGGTGELFF
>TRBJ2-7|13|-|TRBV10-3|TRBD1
TGTGCCATCAGTGGCCAGGGGGCAAACGAGCAGTACTTC
CAISGQGANEQYF
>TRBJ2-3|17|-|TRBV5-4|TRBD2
TGTGCCAGCAGCTCTCTAAGACTAGCGGGAGTGGGGGATACGCAGTATTTT
CASSSLRLAGVGDTQYF
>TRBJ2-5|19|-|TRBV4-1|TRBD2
TGCGCCAGCAGCCAAGATACTAGCGGGATTTTGACGGGTAGGGAGACCCAGTACTTC
CASSQDTSGILTGRETQYF
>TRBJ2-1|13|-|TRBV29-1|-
TGCAGCACCTATCCGACCGCGGGAAATGAGCAGTTCTTC
CSTYPTAGNEQFF
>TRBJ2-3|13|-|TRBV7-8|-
TGTGCCAGCGAGGCCAGGGTAACAGATACGCAGTATTTT
CASEARVTDTQYF
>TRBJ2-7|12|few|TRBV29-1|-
TGCAGCGTTGGGACAGAGCCCTACGAGCAGTACTTC
CSVGTEPYEQYF
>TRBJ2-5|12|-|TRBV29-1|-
TGCAGCGCCGGGGGCACCCAAGAGACCCAGTACTTC
CSAGGTQETQYF
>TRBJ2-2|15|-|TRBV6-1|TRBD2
TGTGCCAGCCTCCCTAGCGGGAGGGCCACCGGGGAGCTGTTTTTT
CASLPSGRATGELFF
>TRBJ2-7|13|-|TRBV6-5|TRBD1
TGTGCCAGCAGGACCGGGACAGGGTGGGAGCAGTACTTC
CASRTGTGWEQYF
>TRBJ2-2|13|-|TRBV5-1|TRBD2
TGCGCCAGCCAGACTAGCGCTAACGGGGAGCTGTTTTTT
CASQTSANGELFF
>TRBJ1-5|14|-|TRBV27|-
TGTGCCAGCAGTTTAGAACAGGTGCTCCCAATCCAGCATTTT
CASSLEQVLPIQHF
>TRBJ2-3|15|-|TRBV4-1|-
TGCGCCAGCAGCCAATCCGGGCTTAACACAGATACGCAGTATTTT
CASSQSGLNTDTQYF
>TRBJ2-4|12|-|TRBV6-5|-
TGTGCCAGCAGGTCCGGGACAAACATTCAGTACTTC
CASRSGTNIQYF
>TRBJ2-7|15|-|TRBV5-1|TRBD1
TGCGCCAGCAGCTCCGGACAGGGAGCATCCTACGAGCAGTACTTC
CASSSGQGASYEQYF
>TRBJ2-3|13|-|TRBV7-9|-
TGTGCCAGCAGCCCCGATTTGACAGATACGCAGTATTTT
CASSPDLTDTQYF
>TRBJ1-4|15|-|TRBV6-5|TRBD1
TGTGCCAGCAGTCCGGGACAGGGCCGAGGCGAAAAACTGTTTTTT
CASSPGQGRGEKLFF